This TCR beta chain was profiled in a study of response to subunit inactivated influenza vaccine. General study results and limits: The authors suggested that every seasonal influenza vaccination recruits few new T cells.

Trimming cost V 4 bases and J 4 bases, with 13 bases left between them. The CDR3 consists of 14 residues. From germline, CDR1 is SGHRS and CDR2 YFSETQ. This clonotype was counted a few times. As yet, its antigen is unknown. In TCRdb, the RT-PCR reads were re-called with MiXCR into one record per CDR3 protein. This table holds around 530,000 distinct CDR3 sequences, about 12% found once. This clonotype was sampled from a man in his forties or fifties who received an inactivated influenza vaccine. Sequencing was performed on PBMCs from blood, taken on the day of vaccination. The chain uses TRBV5-1 and TRBJ2-3; tentative D call: TRBD2 (6 bases). As DNA, the CDR3 is TGCGCCAGCAGCGGGGTCGGGACTGCAGATACGCAGTATTTT. Protein sequence: CASSGVGTADTQYF.